This TCR beta chain comes out of a study of human T cells and chemical hapten exposure. Study background: In the approximately 25-week study, patients were dosed weekly with diphenylcyclopropenone on the scalp throughout.

Time point meaning: patch test 1, 2 weeks after DPC sensitization. The sample's treatment: therapeutic diphenylcyclopropenone sensitization with weekly scalp DPC. Whole blood, unfractionated, served as the material for total RNA extraction. There are 13 residues in the CDR3. V lost 5 bases and J 4 bases, leaving 11 bases between the germline ends. Germline V gene data show CDR1 as MDHEN and CDR2 as SYDVKM. Using its own MiXCR run on the RACE reads, TCRdb lists one record per CDR3 protein. The table records about 34,000 distinct CDR3 sequences, just under 6.5% of them present only once. This clonotype was picked up a small number of times.

This receptor was identified in a woman aged 30 to 39 with alopecia areata. Some clones in this sample may be carry-over from other donors' samples. The material was whole blood, obtained in connection with sensitization to the hapten diphenylcyclopropenone (DPC). The V and J genes are TRBV28 and TRBJ1-2; D may be TRBD1 (6 bases). The CDR3: CASSGGPTYGYTF. The CDR3, as DNA: TGTGCCAGCAGTGGGGGGCCAACCTATGGCTACACCTTC.